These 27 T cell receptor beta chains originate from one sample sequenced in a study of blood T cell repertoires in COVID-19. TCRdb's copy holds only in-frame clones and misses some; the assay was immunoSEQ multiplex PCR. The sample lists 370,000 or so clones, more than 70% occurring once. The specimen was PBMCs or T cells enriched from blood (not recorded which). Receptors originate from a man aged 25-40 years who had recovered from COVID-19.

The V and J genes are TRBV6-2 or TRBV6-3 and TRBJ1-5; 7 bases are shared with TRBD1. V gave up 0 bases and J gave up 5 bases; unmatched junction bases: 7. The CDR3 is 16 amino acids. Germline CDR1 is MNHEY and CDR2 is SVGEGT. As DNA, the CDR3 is TGTGCCAGCAGTTACTCCTCAGGGGGGCGAGATCAGCCCCAGCATTTT. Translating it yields CASSYSSGGRDQPQHF.

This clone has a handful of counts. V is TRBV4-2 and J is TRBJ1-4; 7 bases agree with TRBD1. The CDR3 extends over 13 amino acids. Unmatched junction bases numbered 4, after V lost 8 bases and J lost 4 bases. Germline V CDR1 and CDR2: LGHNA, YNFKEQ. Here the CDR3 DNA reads TGTGCCAGCCGGGGACAGAATAATGAAAAACTGTTTTTT. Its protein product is CASRGQNNEKLFF.

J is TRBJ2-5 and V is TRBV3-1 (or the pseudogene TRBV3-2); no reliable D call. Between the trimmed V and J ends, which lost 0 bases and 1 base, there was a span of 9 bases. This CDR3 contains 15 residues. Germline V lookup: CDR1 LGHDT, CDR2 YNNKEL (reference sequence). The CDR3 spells CASSQDQLSQETQYF. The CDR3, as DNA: TGTGCCAGCAGCCAAGATCAACTTTCCCAAGAGACCCAGTACTTC.

The CDR3 here is CASSQDREETQYF. CDR3 in DNA: TGCGCCAGCAGCCAAGATAGGGAGGAGACCCAGTACTTC. The V gene is TRBV4-3, the J gene TRBJ2-5; TRBD2 is a possible D gene (5 bases). This CDR3 spans 13 amino acids. Trimming removed 0 bases at V and 5 bases at J, with 7 bases between. CDR1 is LGHNA, CDR2 YSLEER, per germline.

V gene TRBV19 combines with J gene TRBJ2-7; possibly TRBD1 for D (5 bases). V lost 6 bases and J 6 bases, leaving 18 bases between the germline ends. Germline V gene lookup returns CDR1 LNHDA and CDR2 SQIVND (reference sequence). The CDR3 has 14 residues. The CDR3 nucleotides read TGTGCCAGTAGCGAGTACAGGTCGCTGTCCGAGCAGTACTTC. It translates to CASSEYRSLSEQYF.

CDR3 sequence reads: CATGREGGYGYTF. In DNA form, the CDR3 reads TGTGCCACCGGAAGAGAGGGAGGCTATGGCTACACCTTC. This chain links TRBV12-3 or TRBV12-4 with TRBJ1-2; D call uncertain. This CDR3 is built from 13 residues. V lost 10 bases and J 4 bases, leaving 16 bases between the germline ends.

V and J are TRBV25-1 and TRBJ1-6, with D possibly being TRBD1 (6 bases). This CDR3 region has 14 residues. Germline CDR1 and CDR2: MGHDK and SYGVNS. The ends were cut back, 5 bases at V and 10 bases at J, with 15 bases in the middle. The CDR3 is CASSPTGYYSPLHF. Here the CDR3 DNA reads TGTGCCAGCAGTCCAACAGGGTATTACTCACCCCTCCACTTT.

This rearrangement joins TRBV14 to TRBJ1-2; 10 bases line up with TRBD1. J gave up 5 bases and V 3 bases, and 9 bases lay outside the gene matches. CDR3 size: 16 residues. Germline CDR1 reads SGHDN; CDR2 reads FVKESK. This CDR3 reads CASSQTGGGRTYGYTF. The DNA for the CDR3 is TGTGCCAGCAGCCAGACAGGGGGCGGTCGGACTTATGGCTACACCTTC. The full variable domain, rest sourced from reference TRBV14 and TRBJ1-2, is EAGVTQFPSHSVIEKGQTVTLRCDPISGHDNLYWYRRVMGKEIKFLLHFVKESKQDESGMPNNRFLAERTGGTYSTLKVQPAELEDSGVYFCASSQTGGGRTYGYTFGSGTRLTVV.

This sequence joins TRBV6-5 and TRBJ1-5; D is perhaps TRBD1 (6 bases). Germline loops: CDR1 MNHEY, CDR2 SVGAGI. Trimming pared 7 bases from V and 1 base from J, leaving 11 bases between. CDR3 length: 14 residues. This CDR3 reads CASMGGPSNQPQHF. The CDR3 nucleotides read TGTGCCAGCATGGGGGGGCCGAGCAATCAGCCCCAGCATTTT.

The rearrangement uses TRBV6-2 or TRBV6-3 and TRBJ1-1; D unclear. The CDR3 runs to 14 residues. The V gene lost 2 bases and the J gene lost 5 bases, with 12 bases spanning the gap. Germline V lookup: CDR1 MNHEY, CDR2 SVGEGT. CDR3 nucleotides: TGTGCCAGCAGTTACAACATGGGGAGAACTGAAGCTTTCTTT. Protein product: CASSYNMGRTEAFF.

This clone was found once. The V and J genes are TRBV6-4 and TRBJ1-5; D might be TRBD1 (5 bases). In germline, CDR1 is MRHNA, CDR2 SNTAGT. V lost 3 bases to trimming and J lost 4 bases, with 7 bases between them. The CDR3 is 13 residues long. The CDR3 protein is CASSEGGNQPQHF. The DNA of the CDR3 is TGTGCCAGCAGTGAGGGGGGGAATCAGCCCCAGCATTTT.

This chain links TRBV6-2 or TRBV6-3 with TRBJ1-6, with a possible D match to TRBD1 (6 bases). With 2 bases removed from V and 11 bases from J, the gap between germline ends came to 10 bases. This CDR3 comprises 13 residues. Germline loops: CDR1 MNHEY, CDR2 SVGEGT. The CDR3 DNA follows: TGTGCCAGCAGTTACCTGGACAGCGCACCCCTCCACTTT. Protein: CASSYLDSAPLHF.

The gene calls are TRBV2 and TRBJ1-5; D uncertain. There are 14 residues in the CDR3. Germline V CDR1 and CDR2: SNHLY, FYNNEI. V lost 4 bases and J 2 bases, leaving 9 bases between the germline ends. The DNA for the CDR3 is TGTGCCAGCAGTGCCCGAACAGGCAATCAGCCCCAGCATTTT. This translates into CASSARTGNQPQHF.

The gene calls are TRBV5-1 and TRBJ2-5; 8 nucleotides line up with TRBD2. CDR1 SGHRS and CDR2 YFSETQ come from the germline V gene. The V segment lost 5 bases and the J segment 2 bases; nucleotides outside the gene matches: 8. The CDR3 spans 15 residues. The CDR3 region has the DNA TGCGCCAGCAGTCATAGCGGGGCGCGACAAGAGACCCAGTACTTC. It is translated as CASSHSGARQETQYF.

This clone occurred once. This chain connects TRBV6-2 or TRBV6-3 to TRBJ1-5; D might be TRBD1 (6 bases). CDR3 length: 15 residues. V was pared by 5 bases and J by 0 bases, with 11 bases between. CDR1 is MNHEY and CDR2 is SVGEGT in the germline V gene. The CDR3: CASSTYRDSNQPQHF. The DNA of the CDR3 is TGTGCCAGCAGTACCTACAGGGATAGCAATCAGCCCCAGCATTTT.

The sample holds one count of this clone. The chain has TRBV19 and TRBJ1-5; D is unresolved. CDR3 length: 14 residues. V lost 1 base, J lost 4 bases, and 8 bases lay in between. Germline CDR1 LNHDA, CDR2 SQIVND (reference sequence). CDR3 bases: TGTGCCAGTAGTATAGGGTCGGGGAATCAGCCCCAGCATTTT. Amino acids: CASSIGSGNQPQHF.

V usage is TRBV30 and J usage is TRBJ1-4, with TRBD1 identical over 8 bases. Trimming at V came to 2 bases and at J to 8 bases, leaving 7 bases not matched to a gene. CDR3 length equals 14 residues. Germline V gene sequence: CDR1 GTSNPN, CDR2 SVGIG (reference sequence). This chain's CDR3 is CAWSTYRGSEKLFF. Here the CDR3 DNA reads TGTGCCTGGAGTACGTACAGGGGGAGCGAAAAACTGTTTTTT.

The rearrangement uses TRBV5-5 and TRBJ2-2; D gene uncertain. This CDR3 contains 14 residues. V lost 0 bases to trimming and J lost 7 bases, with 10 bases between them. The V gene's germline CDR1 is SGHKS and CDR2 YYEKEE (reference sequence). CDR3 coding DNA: TGTGCCAGCAGCTTGGCCCCGCAGGACGGGGAGCTGTTTTTT. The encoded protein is CASSLAPQDGELFF.

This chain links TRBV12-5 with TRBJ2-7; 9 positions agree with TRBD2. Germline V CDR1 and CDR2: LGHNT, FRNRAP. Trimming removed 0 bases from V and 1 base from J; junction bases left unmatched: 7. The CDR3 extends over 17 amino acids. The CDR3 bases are TGTGCTAGTGGTTTGGTAGGACCTACTAGCGGGTCCTACGAGCAGTACTTC. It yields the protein CASGLVGPTSGSYEQYF.

CDR3 region: CASSIGGPLYEQYF. The CDR3 DNA reads TGTGCCAGTAGTATCGGAGGCCCCCTCTACGAGCAGTACTTC. The chain links TRBV19 to TRBJ2-7, with D maybe TRBD2 (5 bases). CDR1 is LNHDA and CDR2 is SQIVND in the germline V gene (reference sequence). V lost 3 bases, J lost 3 bases, and 12 bases lay in between. CDR3 length: 14 amino acids.

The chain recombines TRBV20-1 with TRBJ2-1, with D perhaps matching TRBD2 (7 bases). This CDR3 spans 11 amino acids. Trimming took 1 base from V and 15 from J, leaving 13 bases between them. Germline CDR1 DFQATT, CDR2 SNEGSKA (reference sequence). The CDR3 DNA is TGCAGTGCTAGAGTCGGGGGGCAGGGGTTCTTC. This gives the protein CSARVGGQGFF.

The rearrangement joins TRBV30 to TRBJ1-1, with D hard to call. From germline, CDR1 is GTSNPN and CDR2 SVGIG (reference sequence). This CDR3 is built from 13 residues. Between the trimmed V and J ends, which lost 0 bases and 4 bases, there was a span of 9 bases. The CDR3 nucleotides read TGTGCCTGGAGTGTAATTGTCTTCACTGAAGCTTTCTTT. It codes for CAWSVIVFTEAFF.

CDR3 bases: TGTGCCAGCAGCCCGGGACATCTTACGTTGAGCTACACCTTC. As protein: CASSPGHLTLSYTF. V usage is TRBV7-9 and J usage is TRBJ1-2; D perhaps matches TRBD1 (6 bases). The CDR3 loop spans 14 amino acids. Germline assignment: CDR1 SEHNR and CDR2 FQNEAQ (reference sequence). Trimming stripped 5 bases from V and 9 bases from J, with 19 bases between. Drawing the rest from reference TRBV7-9 and TRBJ1-2, the complete variable domain is DTGVSQNPRHKITKRGQNVTFRCDPISEHNRLYWYRQTLGQGPEFLTYFQNEAQLEKSRLLSDRFSAERPKGSFSTLEIQRTEQGDSAMYLCASSPGHLTLSYTFGSGTRLTVV.

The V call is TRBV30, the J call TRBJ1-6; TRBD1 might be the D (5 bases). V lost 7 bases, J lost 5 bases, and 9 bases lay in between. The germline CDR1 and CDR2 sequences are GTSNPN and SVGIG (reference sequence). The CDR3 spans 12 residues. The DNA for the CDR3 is TGTGCCTCCGACAGAAATAATTCACCCCTCCACTTT. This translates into CASDRNNSPLHF. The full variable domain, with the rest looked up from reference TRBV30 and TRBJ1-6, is SQTIHQWPATLVQPVGSPLSLECTVEGTSNPNLYWYRQAAGRGLQLLFYSVGIGQISSEVPQNLSASRPQDRQFILSSKKLLLSDSGFYLCASDRNNSPLHFGNGTRLTVT.

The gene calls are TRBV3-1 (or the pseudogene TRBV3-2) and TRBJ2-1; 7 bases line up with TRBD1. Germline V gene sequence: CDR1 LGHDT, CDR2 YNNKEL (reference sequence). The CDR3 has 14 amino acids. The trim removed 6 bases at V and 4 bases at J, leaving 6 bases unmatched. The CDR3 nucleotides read TGTGCCAGCAGTCCGACAGGGATTTACAATGAGCAGTTCTTC. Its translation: CASSPTGIYNEQFF.

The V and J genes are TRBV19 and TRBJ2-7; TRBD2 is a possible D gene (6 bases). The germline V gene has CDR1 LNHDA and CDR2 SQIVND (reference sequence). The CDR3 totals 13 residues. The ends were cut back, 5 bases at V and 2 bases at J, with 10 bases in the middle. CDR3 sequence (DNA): TGTGCCAGTAGTCCAGGGAGGACCTACGAGCAGTACTTC. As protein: CASSPGRTYEQYF.

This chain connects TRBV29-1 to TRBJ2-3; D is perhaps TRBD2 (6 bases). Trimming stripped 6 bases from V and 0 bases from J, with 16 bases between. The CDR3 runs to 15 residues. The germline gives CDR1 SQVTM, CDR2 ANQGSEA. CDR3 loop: CSVALEGPSTDTQYF. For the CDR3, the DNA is TGCAGCGTCGCCCTGGAGGGGCCTAGCACAGATACGCAGTATTTT.